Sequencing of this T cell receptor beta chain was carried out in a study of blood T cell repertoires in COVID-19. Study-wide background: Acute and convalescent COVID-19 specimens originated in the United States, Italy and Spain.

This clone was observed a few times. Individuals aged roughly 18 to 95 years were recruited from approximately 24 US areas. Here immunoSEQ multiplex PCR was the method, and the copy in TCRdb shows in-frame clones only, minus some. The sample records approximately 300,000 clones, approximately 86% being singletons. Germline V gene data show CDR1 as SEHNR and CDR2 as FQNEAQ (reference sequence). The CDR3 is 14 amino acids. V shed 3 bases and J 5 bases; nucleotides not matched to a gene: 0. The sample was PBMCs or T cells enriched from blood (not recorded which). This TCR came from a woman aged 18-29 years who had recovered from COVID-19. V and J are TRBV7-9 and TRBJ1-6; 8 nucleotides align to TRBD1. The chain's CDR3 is CASSLTGDNSPLHF. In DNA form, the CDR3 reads TGTGCCAGCAGCTTGACAGGGGATAATTCACCCCTCCACTTT. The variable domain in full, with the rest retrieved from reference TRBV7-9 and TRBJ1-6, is DTGVSQNPRHKITKRGQNVTFRCDPISEHNRLYWYRQTLGQGPEFLTYFQNEAQLEKSRLLSDRFSAERPKGSFSTLEIQRTEQGDSAMYLCASSLTGDNSPLHFGNGTRLTVT.